This record looks at one T cell receptor beta chain sequence and its context. The data originate from a study of PD-L1 blockade in urothelial cancer. Some clones are missing from TCRdb's copy, which holds only in-frame ones; the method was immunoSEQ multiplex PCR. This sample carries some 31,000 clones, around three quarters of them seen once, and the ten largest clones take around 3.4%. CDR1 MGHRA and CDR2 YSYEKL come from the germline V gene. Unmatched junction bases numbered 10, after V lost 0 bases and J lost 0 bases. The CDR3 runs 19 residues. Sample time point: peripheral blood 6 weeks after treatment start.

The rearrangement uses TRBV4-1 and TRBJ2-5; TRBD2 agrees at 10 bases. This TCR derives from a man in his 70s with urothelial cancer. Source: PBMCs, taken around atezolizumab (anti-PD-L1) treatment. The CDR3 here is CASSQEASGRTRYQETQYF. CDR3 nucleotides: TGCGCCAGCAGCCAAGAGGCTAGCGGGAGAACTAGGTACCAAGAGACCCAGTACTTC.